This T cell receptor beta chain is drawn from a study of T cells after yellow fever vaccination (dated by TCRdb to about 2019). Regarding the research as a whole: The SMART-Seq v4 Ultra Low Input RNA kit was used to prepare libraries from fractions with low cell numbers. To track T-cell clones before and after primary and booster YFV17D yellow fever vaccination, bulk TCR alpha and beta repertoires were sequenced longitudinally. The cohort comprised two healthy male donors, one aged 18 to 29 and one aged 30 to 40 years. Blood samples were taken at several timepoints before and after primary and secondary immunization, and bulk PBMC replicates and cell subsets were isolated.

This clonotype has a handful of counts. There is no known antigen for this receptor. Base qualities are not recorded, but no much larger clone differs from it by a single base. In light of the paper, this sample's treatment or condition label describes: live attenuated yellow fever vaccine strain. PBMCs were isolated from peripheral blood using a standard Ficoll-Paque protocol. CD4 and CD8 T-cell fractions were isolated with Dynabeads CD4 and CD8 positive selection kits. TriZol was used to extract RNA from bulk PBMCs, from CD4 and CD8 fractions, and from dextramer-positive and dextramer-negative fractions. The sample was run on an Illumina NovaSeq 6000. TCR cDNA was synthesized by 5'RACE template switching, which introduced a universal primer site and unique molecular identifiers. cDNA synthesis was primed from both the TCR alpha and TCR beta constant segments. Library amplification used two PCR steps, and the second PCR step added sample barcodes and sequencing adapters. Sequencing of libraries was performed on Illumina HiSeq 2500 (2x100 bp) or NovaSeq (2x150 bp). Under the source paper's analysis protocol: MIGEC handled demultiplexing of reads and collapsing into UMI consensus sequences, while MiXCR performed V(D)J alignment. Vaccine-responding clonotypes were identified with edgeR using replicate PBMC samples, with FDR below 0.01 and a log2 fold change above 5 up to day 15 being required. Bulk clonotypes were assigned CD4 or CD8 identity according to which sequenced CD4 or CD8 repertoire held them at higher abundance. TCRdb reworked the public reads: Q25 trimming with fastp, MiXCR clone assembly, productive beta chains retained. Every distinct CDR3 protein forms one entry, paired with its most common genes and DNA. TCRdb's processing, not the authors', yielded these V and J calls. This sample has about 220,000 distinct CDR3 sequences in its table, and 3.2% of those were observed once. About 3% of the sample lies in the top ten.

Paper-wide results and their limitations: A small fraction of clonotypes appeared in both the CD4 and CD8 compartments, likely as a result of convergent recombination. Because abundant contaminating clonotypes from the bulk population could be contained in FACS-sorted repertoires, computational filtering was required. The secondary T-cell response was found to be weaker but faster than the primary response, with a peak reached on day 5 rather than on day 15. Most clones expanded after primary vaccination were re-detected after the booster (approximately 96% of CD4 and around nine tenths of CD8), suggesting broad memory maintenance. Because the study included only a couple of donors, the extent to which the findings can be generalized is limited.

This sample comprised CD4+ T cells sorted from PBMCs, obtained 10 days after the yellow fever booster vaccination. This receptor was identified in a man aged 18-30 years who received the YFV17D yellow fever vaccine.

The CDR3 here reads CASSFRDRGPGSYNSPLHF. The nucleotides read TGTGCCAGCAGCTTCCGGGACAGGGGGCCGGGATCCTATAATTCACCCCTCCACTTT. The rearrangement joined TRBV7-2 to TRBJ1-6; TRBD1 matches 12 bases in the middle. Looking up the germline V gene yields CDR1 SGHTA and CDR2 FQGNSA. The CDR3 starts with the cysteine, ends with the phenylalanine, and has 19 residues. Only the CDR3 part of the read is kept: 57 bases, read in frame from the first base. Here V drops 3 bases and J drops 1 base, and the junction holds 7 bases not matched to any gene.